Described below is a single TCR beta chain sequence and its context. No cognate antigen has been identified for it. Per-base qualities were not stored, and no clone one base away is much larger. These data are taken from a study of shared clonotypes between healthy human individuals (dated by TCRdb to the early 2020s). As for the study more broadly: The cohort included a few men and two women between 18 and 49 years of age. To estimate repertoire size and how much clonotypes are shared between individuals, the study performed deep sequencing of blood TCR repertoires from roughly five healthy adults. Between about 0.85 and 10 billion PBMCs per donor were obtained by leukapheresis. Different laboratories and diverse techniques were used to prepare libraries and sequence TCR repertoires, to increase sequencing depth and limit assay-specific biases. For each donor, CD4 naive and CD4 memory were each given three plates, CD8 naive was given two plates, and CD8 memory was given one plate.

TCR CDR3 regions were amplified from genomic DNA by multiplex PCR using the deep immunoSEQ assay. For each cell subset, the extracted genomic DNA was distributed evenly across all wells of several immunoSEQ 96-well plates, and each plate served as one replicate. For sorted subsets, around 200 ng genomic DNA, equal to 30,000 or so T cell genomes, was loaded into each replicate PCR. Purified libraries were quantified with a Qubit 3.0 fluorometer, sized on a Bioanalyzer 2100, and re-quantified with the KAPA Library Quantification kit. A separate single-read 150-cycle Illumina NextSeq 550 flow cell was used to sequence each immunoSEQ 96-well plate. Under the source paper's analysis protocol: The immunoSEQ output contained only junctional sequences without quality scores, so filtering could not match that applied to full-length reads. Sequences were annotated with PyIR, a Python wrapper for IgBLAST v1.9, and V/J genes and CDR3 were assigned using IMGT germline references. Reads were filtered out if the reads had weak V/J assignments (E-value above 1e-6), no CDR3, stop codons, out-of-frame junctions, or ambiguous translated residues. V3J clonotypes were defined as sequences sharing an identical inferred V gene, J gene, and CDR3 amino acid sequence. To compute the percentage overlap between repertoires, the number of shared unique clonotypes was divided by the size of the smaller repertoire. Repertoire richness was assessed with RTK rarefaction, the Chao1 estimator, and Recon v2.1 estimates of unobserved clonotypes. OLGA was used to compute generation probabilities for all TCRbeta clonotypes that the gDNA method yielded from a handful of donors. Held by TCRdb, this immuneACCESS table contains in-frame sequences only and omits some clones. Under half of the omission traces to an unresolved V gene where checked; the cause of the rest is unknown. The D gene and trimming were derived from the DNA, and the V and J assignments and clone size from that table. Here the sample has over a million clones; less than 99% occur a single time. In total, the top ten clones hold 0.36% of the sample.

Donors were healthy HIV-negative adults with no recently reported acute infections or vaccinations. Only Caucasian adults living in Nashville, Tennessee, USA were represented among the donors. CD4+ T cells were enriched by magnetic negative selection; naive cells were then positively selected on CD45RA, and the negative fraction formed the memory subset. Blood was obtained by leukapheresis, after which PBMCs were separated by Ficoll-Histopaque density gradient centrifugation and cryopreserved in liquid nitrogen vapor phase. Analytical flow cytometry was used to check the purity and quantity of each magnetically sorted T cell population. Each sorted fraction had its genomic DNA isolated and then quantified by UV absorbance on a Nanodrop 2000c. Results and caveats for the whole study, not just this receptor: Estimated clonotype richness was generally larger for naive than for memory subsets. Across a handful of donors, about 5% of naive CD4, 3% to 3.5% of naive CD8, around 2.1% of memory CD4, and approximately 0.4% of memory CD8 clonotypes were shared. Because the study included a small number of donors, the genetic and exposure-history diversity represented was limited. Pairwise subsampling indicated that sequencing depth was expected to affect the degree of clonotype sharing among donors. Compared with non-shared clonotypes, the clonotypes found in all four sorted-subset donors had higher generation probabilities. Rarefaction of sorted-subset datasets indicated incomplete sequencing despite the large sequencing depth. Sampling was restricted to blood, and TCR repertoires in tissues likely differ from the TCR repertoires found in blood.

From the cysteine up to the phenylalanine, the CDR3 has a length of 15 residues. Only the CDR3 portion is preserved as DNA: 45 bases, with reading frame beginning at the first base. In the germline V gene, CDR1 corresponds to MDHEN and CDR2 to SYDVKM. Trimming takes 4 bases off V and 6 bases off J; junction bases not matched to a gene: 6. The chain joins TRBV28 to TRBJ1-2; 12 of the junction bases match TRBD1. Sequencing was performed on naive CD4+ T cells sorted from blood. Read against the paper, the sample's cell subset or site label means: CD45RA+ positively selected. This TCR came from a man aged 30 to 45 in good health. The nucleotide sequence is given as TGTGCCAGCAGTTACCGGGACAGGGGGCGACATGGCTACACCTTC. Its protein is CASSYRDRGRHGYTF.